A single T cell receptor (beta chain) is shown here with its context. Its antigen is not known. CDR3 length: 16 residues. V lost 2 bases and J lost 0, with 14 bases in between. In germline, CDR1 is MNHEY, CDR2 SMNVEV (reference sequence). The repertoire was sequenced with immunoSEQ multiplex PCR; TCRdb's copy has only in-frame clones and lacks some. The sample contains roughly 200,000 clones, 88% of which appear only once. The sample is drawn from a study of T cell responses to AZD1222 COVID-19 vaccine. General observations from the study: Scientists sampled the repertoires only once the peak T cell response had passed. Spike-spanning, vaccine-associated CD4 TCRs were dominant at 160-218 and 743-854. Breadth and depth of Spike-specific TCRs rose after two AZD1222 doses. The donor group comprised mostly white British people and more females; the analysis possibly underestimated clonal diversity.

This specimen was peripheral blood, taken on day 0 of AZD1222 vaccination. The TCR sequence derives from an adult in good health. The gene calls are TRBV27 and TRBJ2-7; perhaps D is TRBD1 or TRBD2 (5 bases each). The CDR3 sequence: CASSLSFRGSSYEQYF. The CDR3, as DNA: TGTGCCAGCAGTTTAAGCTTTCGGGGCAGCTCCTACGAGCAGTACTTC.